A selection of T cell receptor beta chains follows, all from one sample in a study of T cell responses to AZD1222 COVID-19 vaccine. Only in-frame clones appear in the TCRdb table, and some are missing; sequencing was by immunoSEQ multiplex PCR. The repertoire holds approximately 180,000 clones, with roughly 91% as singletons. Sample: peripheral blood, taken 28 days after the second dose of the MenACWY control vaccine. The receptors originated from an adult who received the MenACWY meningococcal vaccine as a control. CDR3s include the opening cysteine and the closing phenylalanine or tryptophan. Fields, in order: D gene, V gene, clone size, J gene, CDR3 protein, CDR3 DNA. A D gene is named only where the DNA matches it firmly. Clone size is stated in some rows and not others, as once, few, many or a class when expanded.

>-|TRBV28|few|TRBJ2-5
CASSSVRETQYF
TGTGCCAGCAGTTCGGTTCGAGAGACCCAGTACTTC
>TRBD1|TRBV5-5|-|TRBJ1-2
CASSIGQGASFGYTF
TGTGCCAGCAGCATAGGACAGGGGGCCAGTTTTGGCTACACCTTC
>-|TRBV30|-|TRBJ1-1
CAWSFNTEAFF
TGTGCCTGGAGTTTCAACACTGAAGCTTTCTTT
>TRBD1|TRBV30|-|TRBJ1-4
CAWSVGTDEKLFF
TGTGCCTGGAGTGTTGGGACAGACGAAAAACTGTTTTTT
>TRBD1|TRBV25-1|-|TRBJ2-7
CASSERQGVIYEQYF
TGTGCCAGCAGTGAACGTCAGGGGGTAATCTACGAGCAGTACTTC
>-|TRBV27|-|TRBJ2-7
CASSVGTASYEQYF
TGTGCCAGCAGCGTTGGGACGGCATCCTACGAGCAGTACTTC
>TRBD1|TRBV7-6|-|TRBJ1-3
CASSLEGTGTGNTIYF
TGTGCCAGCAGCTTAGAAGGGACAGGGACAGGAAACACCATATATTTT
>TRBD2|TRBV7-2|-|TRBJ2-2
CASSLRTSASGELFF
TGTGCCAGCAGCTTACGGACTAGCGCCTCCGGGGAGCTGTTTTTT
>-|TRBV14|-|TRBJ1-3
CASSQVRQPRLNTIYF
TGTGCCAGCAGCCAAGTAAGACAGCCCCGTCTCAACACCATATATTTT
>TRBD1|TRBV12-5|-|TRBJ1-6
CASGLDGTGVSPLHF
TGTGCTAGTGGTTTGGACGGGACAGGGGTCTCACCCCTCCACTTT
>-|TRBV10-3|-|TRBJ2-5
CAIRGVGETQYF
TGTGCCATCAGAGGGGTCGGGGAGACCCAGTACTTC
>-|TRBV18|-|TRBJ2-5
CASSRPASEQYF
TGTGCCAGCTCCCGGCCAGCCTCGGAACAGTACTTC
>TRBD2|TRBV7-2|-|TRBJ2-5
CASSLLRGIQETQYF
TGTGCCAGCAGCTTGTTGCGGGGGATCCAAGAGACCCAGTACTTC
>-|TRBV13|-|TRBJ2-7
CASSLVGAEQYF
TGTGCCAGCAGCTTAGTAGGGGCCGAGCAGTACTTC
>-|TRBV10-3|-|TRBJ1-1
CAISEGGTEAFF
TGTGCCATCAGTGAAGGTGGAACTGAAGCTTTCTTT
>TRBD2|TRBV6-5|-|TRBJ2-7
CASSWGGEQYF
TGTGCCAGCAGTTGGGGAGGGGAGCAGTACTTC
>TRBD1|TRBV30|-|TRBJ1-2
CAWSVIPPRGPSYGYTF
TGTGCCTGGAGTGTAATCCCTCCCAGGGGGCCCTCCTATGGCTACACCTTC
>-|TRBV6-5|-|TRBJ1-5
CASRRHDSNQPQHF
TGTGCCAGCAGACGACACGATAGCAATCAGCCCCAGCATTTT